This T cell receptor beta chain was identified in a study of T cell changes during pregnancy in multiple sclerosis (dated by TCRdb to about 2019). In terms of the full investigation: The study looked at changes in the T cell repertoire across pregnancy in women with multiple sclerosis.

A note on this clone: Its recognized antigen is unknown. Per-nucleotide qualities are absent, and no much larger clonotype sits a single base away.

For CDR1 and CDR2, the germline V gene (reference sequence) lists GTSNPN and SVGIG. From cysteine to phenylalanine, the CDR3 is 15 amino acids long. The DNA shown is the 45-base CDR3, in frame from base 1. V is pared back by 0 bases and J by 0 bases, with 9 bases lying between the germline termini. The library was prepared using the immunoSEQ multiplex PCR assay. This is the immuneACCESS table as TCRdb keeps it, with only in-frame sequences that have V and J called. A part of the clones is gone; compared with another copy, unresolved V genes explain less than half, and the rest is unexplained. This sample has around 50,000 clones in its table, and nearly 95% of those were observed once. Around 0.5% of the sample is in the top ten clones.

Rearrangement joined TRBV30 to TRBJ1-3; the D gene assignment is ambiguous. This specimen consisted of CD4+ T cells from peripheral blood mononuclear cells, obtained in the first trimester of pregnancy. The TCR comes from a female donor with multiple sclerosis, enrolled in a pregnancy study. The CDR3 protein: CAWSVRSTSGNTIYF. The DNA reads TGTGCCTGGAGTGTACGTAGCACCTCTGGAAACACCATATATTTT.